The T cell receptor (beta chain) described here comes from a study of CD8 T cells in ankylosing spondylitis (dated 2017 in TCRdb). Study-wide context: The study profiled T cell receptor beta repertoires in healthy donors and ankylosing spondylitis patients to find disease-linked TCR variants. In total, the full study cohort was made up of roughly 100 healthy donors and 25 ankylosing spondylitis patients. Samples of peripheral blood were taken, and for ankylosing spondylitis patients, synovial fluid was collected as well.

Results the study describes overall, beyond this receptor: The disease-linked clones had a CD8+ phenotype and were found at relatively low frequencies in peripheral blood. According to the report, matched synovial fluid samples from ankylosing spondylitis patients were significantly enriched for the disease-linked clones. Some TCR beta motif variants had previously been reported in synovial fluid and blood of reactive arthritis patients, which suggested common disease-initiation mechanisms. Blood from ankylosing spondylitis patients appeared to be characterized by a TCR beta motif made up of several highly homologous amino acid variants.

On this clonotype itself: It lacks a known antigen. Within one base of it there is no much larger clone, and no base qualities were kept.

V is cut back by 2 bases and J by 3 bases, with 6 bases in the junction unmatched. In the germline V gene, CDR1 corresponds to MNHEY and CDR2 to SVGAGI. Taken from cysteine to phenylalanine, the CDR3 has 15 residues. Here the CDR3 DNA is all that survives: 45 bases in frame from base 1. The run used an Illumina HiSeq 2500. Quantitative 5'-RACE with molecular barcodes was used to prepare TCR beta libraries. The study's processing was this. A new computational method, built on a probabilistic model of VDJ rearrangement, was used to identify disease-linked TCR variants. TCRdb reran the public reads through fastp at Q25 and MiXCR, keeping productive beta chains. CDR3 protein duplicates are merged, each entry listing the most common genes and DNA. These V and J calls originate from TCRdb's pipeline instead of the authors' own analysis. Present in this sample are 340,000 or so distinct CDR3 sequences, roughly 14% of which were seen just once. Of the sample, 0.9% to 1.2% falls within the top ten clones.

This chain joins TRBV6-5 to TRBJ2-7, with 8 central nucleotides matching TRBD1. The sample comprised blood, either unsorted or a sorted T cell fraction (not recorded which). The TCR was taken from a male donor with ankylosing spondylitis or in good health (not recorded which). The DNA sequence is as follows: TGTGCCAGCAGTTACGAAGGGACAGGAGACTACGAGCAGTACTTC. It translates as CASSYEGTGDYEQYF.